This T cell receptor beta chain was recorded in a study of blood T cells in healthy people across ages. Study-level points and caveats: Diversity was estimated from one million T cells, and these estimates were considered underestimates.

Comment on this clonotype: Its cognate antigen is unknown.

Trimming removed 5 bases from V and 1 base from J, with 8 bases in between. The germline CDR1 and CDR2 sequences are SQVTM and ANQGSEA. The CDR3 has 12 amino acids. Using a J-beta primer mix together with a sample-barcoded 5' primer, a second PCR was run for about 6 to 12 cycles. Each of the cDNA molecules was tagged by a template-switch adaptor with 12 random nucleotides. All samples yielded 2.5 million or more CDR3-containing paired-end reads. TCRdb independently ran MiXCR on the 5' RACE reads; one entry per CDR3 protein. This table has 1.4 million or so distinct CDR3 sequences, around 40% appearing once.

Specimen: blood. The V call is TRBV29-1, the J call TRBJ1-1; tentative D call: TRBD1 (5 bases). The receptor comes from a woman between 18 and 29 years old in good health. The CDR3 DNA follows: TGCAGCGTTCGACAGAGGAACACTGAAGCTTTCTTT. It specifies CSVRQRNTEAFF.